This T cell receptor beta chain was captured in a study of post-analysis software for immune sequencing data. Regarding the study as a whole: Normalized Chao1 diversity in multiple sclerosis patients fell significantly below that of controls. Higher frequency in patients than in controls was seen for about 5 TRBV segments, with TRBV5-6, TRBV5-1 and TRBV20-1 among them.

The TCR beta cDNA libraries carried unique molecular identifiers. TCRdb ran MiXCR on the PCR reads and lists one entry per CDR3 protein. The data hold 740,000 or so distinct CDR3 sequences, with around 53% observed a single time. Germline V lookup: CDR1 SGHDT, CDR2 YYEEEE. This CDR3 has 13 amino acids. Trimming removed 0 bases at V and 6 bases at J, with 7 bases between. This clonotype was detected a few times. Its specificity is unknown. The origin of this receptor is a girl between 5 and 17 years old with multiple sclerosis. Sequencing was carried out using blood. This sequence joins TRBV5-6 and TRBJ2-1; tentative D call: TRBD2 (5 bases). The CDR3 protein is CASSLAGFNEQFF. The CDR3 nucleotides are TGTGCCAGCAGCTTGGCGGGGTTCAATGAGCAGTTCTTC. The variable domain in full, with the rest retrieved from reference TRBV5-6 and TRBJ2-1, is DAGVTQSPTHLIKTRGQQVTLRCSPKSGHDTVSWYQQALGQGPQFIFQYYEEEERQRGNFPDRFSGHQFPNYSSELNVNALLLGDSALYLCASSLAGFNEQFFGPGTRLTVL.